This T cell receptor (beta chain) was sequenced for a study of PD-1 blockade in classical Hodgkin lymphoma. A remark on this clone: Its matching antigen is unknown.

V was shortened by 5 bases and J by 5 bases, with 6 bases between the two germline ends. Germline assignment: CDR1 MNHNY and CDR2 SVGAGI (reference sequence). This CDR3 is 11 amino acids long. Study conclusions and caveats: There remain no defined causes for the repertoire differences, which possibly reflect disease activity or prior therapy. Newly diagnosed patients were reported to start with lower TCR diversity than healthy donors. Complete responders entered with baseline diversity on par with newly diagnosed patients, the results showed. The CD4+ diversity rise by C4D1 was clearest in complete responders.

The time point: cycle 4 day 1 (C4D1), after less than seven weeks of nivolumab. Exposure to brentuximab vedotin varied, and each patient had relapsed following autologous stem cell transplantation. Repertoires were generated with immunoSEQ multiplex PCR, while TCRdb's copy carries only in-frame clones and drops some. The table includes fewer than 25,000 clones, over 70% detected once. This TCR derives from a human donor with classical Hodgkin lymphoma. The material was peripheral blood mononuclear cells (PBMCs), obtained before the fourth cycle of nivolumab. The chain links TRBV6-6 to TRBJ2-5; D uncertain. The CDR3 nucleotides are TGTGCCAGCAGTGCAGGCGAGACCCAGTACTTC. It yields the protein CASSAGETQYF.